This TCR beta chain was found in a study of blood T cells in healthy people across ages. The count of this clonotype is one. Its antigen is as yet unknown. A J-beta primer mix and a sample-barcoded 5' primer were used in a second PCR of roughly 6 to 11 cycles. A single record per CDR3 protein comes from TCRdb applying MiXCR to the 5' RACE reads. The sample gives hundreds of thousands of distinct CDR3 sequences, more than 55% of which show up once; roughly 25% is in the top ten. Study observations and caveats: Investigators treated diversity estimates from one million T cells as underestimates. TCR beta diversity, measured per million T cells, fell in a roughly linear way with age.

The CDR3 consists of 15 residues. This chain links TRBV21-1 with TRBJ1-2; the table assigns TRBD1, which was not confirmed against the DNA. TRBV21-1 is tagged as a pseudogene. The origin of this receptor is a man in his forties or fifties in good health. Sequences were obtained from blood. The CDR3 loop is CASSNTLKGNYGYTF. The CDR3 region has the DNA TGTGCCAGCAGCAACACATTGAAGGGGAACTATGGCTACACCTTC.